The 19 T cell receptor beta chains presented below share a single source sample, sequenced in a study of T cells in women clearing cervical HPV infection. The repertoire was sequenced with immunoSEQ multiplex PCR; TCRdb's copy has only in-frame clones and lacks some. The ten most abundant clones cover about 8% of a sample with around 44,000 clones. The material sequenced was blood buffy coat. The receptors here all came from a woman between 18 and 75 years old with a cervical HPV16 infection that either progressed to CIN3+ or cleared (not recorded which).

As regards this clone: The DNA ends 3 residues before the CDR3 does, and the rest of the CDR3 is filled in from the germline J gene. J is TRBJ2-5 and V is TRBV7-8; TRBD2 agrees at 12 bases. CDR1 is SGHVS, CDR2 FQNEAQ, per germline. Trimming removed 2 bases from V and 5 bases from J; junction bases left unmatched: 9. This CDR3 has 17 amino acids. The CDR3 spells CASSLRPSGGAGETQYF. The CDR3 bases that were read are TGTGCCAGCAGCTTAAGGCCTAGCGGGGGGGCCGGTGAGACC.

A note on this clone: Coverage ceases 3 residues before the CDR3 finishes, and the germline J gene fills in the end. V is TRBV18 and J is TRBJ2-7, with TRBD2 as a possible D gene (5 bases). CDR1 and CDR2 from the germline V gene are KGHSH and LQKENI. The CDR3 has 14 residues. With 2 bases removed from V and 5 bases from J, the gap between germline ends came to 13 bases. Here the CDR3 reads CASSPNRGTDEQYF. The sequenced CDR3 bases are TGTGCCAGCTCACCAAATCGGGGTACGGACGAG.

Concerning this clone itself: The missing CDR3 end, 3 residues past where the read stops, is filled in from the germline J gene. The chain recombines TRBV7-3 with TRBJ1-2; 8 positions match TRBD1. The CDR3 length is 14 residues. J lost 3 bases, V lost 1 base, and 1 base had no gene match. Germline V gene data show CDR1 as SGHTA and CDR2 as FQGTGA. The CDR3 sequence: CASSLNRGDYGYTF. The covered CDR3 bases are TGTGCCAGCAGCTTAAACAGGGGGGACTATGGC.

As concerns this clone: The CDR3 extends 3 residues past the end of the read, so its final part is completed from the germline J gene. The chain couples TRBV7-9 to TRBJ1-1; weak D call: TRBD1 (5 bases). This CDR3 comprises 14 residues. V was pared by 5 bases and J by 5 bases, with 15 bases between. Germline V gene sequence: CDR1 SEHNR, CDR2 FQNEAQ (reference sequence). The chain's CDR3 is CASSLRVEGTEAFF. The part of the CDR3 DNA that was read is TGTGCCAGCAGCCTCAGGGTGGAAGGTACTGAA.

With respect to this clone: The read falls 3 residues short of the CDR3 end, and the missing part is taken from the germline J gene. The V and J genes are TRBV14 and TRBJ1-2; D is unclear. Per germline, CDR1 SGHDN and CDR2 FVKESK. The CDR3 consists of 13 residues. Here the CDR3 reads CASSRGNTGGYTF. The sequenced part of the CDR3 DNA is TGTGCCAGCAGCCGAGGCAACACGGGGGGC.

A remark on this clone: The read finishes 3 residues shy of the CDR3 end, and the germline J gene is used to complete it. V is TRBV7-9 and J is TRBJ1-1; 10 positions agree with TRBD1. The CDR3 sequence is 15 residues long. Germline-derived CDR1 and CDR2 are SEHNR and FQNEAQ (reference sequence). V dropped 5 bases and J dropped 5; count of bases not matched to a gene: 8. The CDR3 bases that were read are TGTGCCAGCAGCGACTTGGACAGGGGGGGGACTGAA. Amino acids: CASSDLDRGGTE. The entire CDR3 is CASSDLDRGGTEAFF.

In regard to this clone: With the read ending 3 residues before the CDR3 end, the germline J gene is used to fill in that end. The chain uses TRBV4-1 and TRBJ2-2; possibly TRBD2 for D (5 bases). The CDR3 is made up of 13 amino acids. Germline V gene sequence: CDR1 MGHRA, CDR2 YSYEKL. Trimming left V 2 bases short and J 7 bases short, with 8 bases between. The CDR3 bases that were read are TGCGCCAGCAGCCAAACTAGGGACGGGGAG. It translates to CASSQTRDGE. The entire CDR3 reads CASSQTRDGELFF.

CDR3 residues: CASSLYRVDNSPLHF. The covered CDR3 bases are TGTGCCAGCAGTCTGTACAGGGTGGATAATTCACCC. This chain links TRBV27 with TRBJ1-6; a weak D match, TRBD1 (6 bases). Sequencing ends 3 residues short of the CDR3 end; the germline J gene provides the rest. Germline values: CDR1 MNHEY, CDR2 SMNVEV (reference sequence). This CDR3 has 15 amino acids. V shed 5 bases and J shed 5 bases, with 13 bases lying between them.

A remark on this clone: The CDR3 end falls 3 residues outside the read, so it is completed with the germline J gene. The chain recombines TRBV29-1 with TRBJ1-2; 12 bases map to TRBD1. CDR3 length: 15 residues. CDR1 and CDR2 from the germline V gene are SQVTM and ANQGSEA. The DNA read from the CDR3 is TGCAGCGCCTTAGACCGGGACAGGGGGCTGGGAGGC. Translating it yields CSALDRDRGLGG. The entire CDR3 protein is CSALDRDRGLGGYTF.

On this clone: Read coverage stops 3 residues before the CDR3 terminus; the germline J gene supplies the remainder. The chain employs TRBV11-2 and TRBJ2-7; D is ambiguous. Germline values: CDR1 SGHAT, CDR2 FQNNGV. This CDR3 has 14 residues. Deletions cut 4 bases from V and 2 bases from J, with 12 bases between. This chain's CDR3 is CASSSLREPYEQYF. Partial CDR3 DNA: TGTGCCAGCAGCTCCCTTCGAGAGCCCTACGAG. The entire variable domain, with the rest obtained from reference TRBV11-2 and TRBJ2-7, is as follows: EAGVAQSPRYKIIEKRQSVAFWCNPISGHATLYWYQQILGQGPKLLIQFQNNGVVDDSQLPKDRFSAERLKGVDSTLKIQPAKLEDSAVYLCASSSLREPYEQYFGPGTRLTVT.

The covered CDR3 bases are TGTGCCAGCAGCGTAGGGGGGACTAGCGGGATTGTCGAG. It is translated as CASSVGGTSGIVE. The whole CDR3 protein is CASSVGGTSGIVEQYF. The chain uses TRBV9 and TRBJ2-7; 13 positions match TRBD2. The read ends 3 residues shy of where the CDR3 ends; the end is completed using the germline J gene. The V segment lost 0 bases and the J segment 6 bases; nucleotides outside the gene matches: 6. The CDR3 loop spans 16 amino acids. Per germline, CDR1 SGDLS and CDR2 YYNGEE.

With regard to this clone: The CDR3 end is not reached by the read, which stops 3 residues before it; the germline J gene fills it in. V is TRBV19 and J is TRBJ2-2; D remains ambiguous. V was cut by 3 bases and J by 3 bases, with 11 bases left in between. The germline CDR1 and CDR2 sequences are LNHDA and SQIVND (reference sequence). CDR3 length: 15 amino acids. CDR3 amino acids: CASSILHRDTGELFF. Incomplete CDR3 DNA: TGTGCCAGTAGTATTTTACACCGGGACACCGGGGAG.

Note on this clone: The read gets to within 3 residues of the CDR3 end, and the germline J gene fills in the rest. J is TRBJ1-2 and V is TRBV11-1, with D tentatively TRBD1 (6 bases). The CDR3 has 14 residues. CDR1 is SGHAT and CDR2 is FQDESV in the germline V gene (reference sequence). CDR3 residues: CASRTWGTPSGYTF. The sequenced part of the CDR3 DNA is TGTGCCAGCAGAACGTGGGGGACACCTTCCGGC.

About this clone: The read terminates 3 residues ahead of where the CDR3 ends, so the germline J gene completes it. The J gene is TRBJ2-2, the V gene TRBV9; TRBD2 agrees at 8 bases. With V trimmed by 0 bases and J by 1 base, 8 bases remained unmatched. Germline CDR1 and CDR2: SGDLS and YYNGEE. The CDR3 covers 18 residues. CDR3 sequence reads: CASSVAVGSGENTGELFF. The part of the CDR3 DNA that was read is TGTGCCAGCAGCGTAGCGGTCGGTAGCGGGGAGAACACCGGGGAG.

Worth noting for this clone: The CDR3 is cut off 3 residues early in the read; its end comes from the germline J gene. The chain combines TRBV18 with TRBJ2-1, with D tentatively TRBD2 (5 bases). The CDR3 covers 17 residues. Per the germline V gene, CDR1 is KGHSH and CDR2 is LQKENI. V lost 3 bases and J lost 0, with 15 bases in between. The part of the CDR3 DNA that was read is TGTGCCAGCTCACCCCCCCCAGCGGAGAGCTCCTACAATGAG. Translation: CASSPPPAESSYNE. The full CDR3 protein is CASSPPPAESSYNEQFF.

The CDR3 DNA, read in part, is TGTGCCACCAGTGATTTGCGGGATGGC. This translates into CATSDLRDG. The full CDR3 protein reads CATSDLRDGYTF. V usage is TRBV24-1 and J usage is TRBJ1-2; D is unresolved. The read halts 3 residues ahead of the CDR3 end, with the missing end drawn from the germline J gene. Germline CDR1 is KGHDR and CDR2 is SFDVKD. V gave up 0 bases and J gave up 6 bases, with 4 bases separating them. The CDR3 contains 12 residues.

Remarks on this clone: The CDR3 end lies 3 residues beyond the end of the read and is filled in from the germline J gene. The rearrangement uses TRBV7-6 and TRBJ2-3; weak D call: TRBD2 (6 bases). Per germline, CDR1 SGHVS and CDR2 FNYEAQ. The CDR3 has 16 residues. V was trimmed by 5 bases and J by 1 base, leaving 16 bases between them. The CDR3 region is CASSRSRGGRTDTQYF. CDR3 DNA (partial): TGTGCCAGCAGCCGCAGTCGGGGAGGCCGCACAGATACG.

In regard to this clone: Sequencing ends 3 residues short of the CDR3 end; the germline J gene provides the rest. The chain joins TRBV20-1 to TRBJ2-3, with 7 bases aligning to TRBD1. Germline CDR1 reads DFQATT; CDR2 reads SNEGSKA (reference sequence). V was pared by 3 bases and J by 1 base, with 22 bases of the junction left unmatched. The CDR3 sequence is 20 residues long. CDR3 DNA (partial): TGCAGTGCTAGTTCGCTCGTGAGAGGGACACGGGACAGCCGCACAGATACG. Protein product: CSASSLVRGTRDSRTDT. The entire CDR3 reads CSASSLVRGTRDSRTDTQYF.

Worth noting for this clone: The read ends 3 residues shy of where the CDR3 ends; the end is completed using the germline J gene. The V and J genes are TRBV20-1 and TRBJ2-2; TRBD1 might be the D (6 bases). Germline values: CDR1 DFQATT, CDR2 SNEGSKA (reference sequence). The CDR3 has 15 amino acids. Trimming left V 2 bases short and J 4 bases short, with 14 bases between. Here the CDR3 reads CSARNWVGGTGELFF. CDR3 bases read: TGCAGTGCTAGAAACTGGGTAGGGGGCACCGGGGAG.